Described below is a single TCR beta chain sequence and its context. What it binds is not known. The entry originates in a study of T cell clonotyping in hematopoietic cell transplantation. General observations from the study: Graft donor and pretransplant recipient Inverse Simpson Index values predicted broader posttransplant TCR diversity. Few recipient clonotypes overlapped donors; over 95% were de novo at given depth. Pathologically expanded recipient clonotypes increased progressively from day 30 to day 180 as diversity fell. Cells were unsorted, so CD4 and CD8 contributions were not separated.

Generated by immunoSEQ multiplex PCR, the TCRdb table keeps only in-frame clones and is missing some. The data contain 35,000 to 45,000 clones, over 80% of them singletons. This CDR3 region has 15 residues. V was shortened by 7 bases and J by 0 bases, with 13 bases between the two germline ends. Germline CDR1 MGHRA, CDR2 YSYEKL. This sequence was found in a woman aged 40 to 49 in good health. Some clones in this sample may be carry-over from other donors' samples. The rearrangement links TRBV4-1 to TRBJ2-1; D gene uncertain. Material for sequencing was peripheral blood mononuclear cells. CDR3 loop: CASNRGPSSYNEQFF. CDR3 nucleotides: TGCGCCAGCAATCGCGGACCCAGCTCCTACAATGAGCAGTTCTTC.